This TCR beta chain was observed in a study of blood T cell repertoires in COVID-19. Germline V gives CDR1 KGHDR, CDR2 SFDVKD. Trimming took 4 bases from V and 7 from J, leaving 13 bases between them. The CDR3 contains 14 residues. Clones were sequenced by immunoSEQ multiplex PCR, and TCRdb holds only the in-frame ones, with some missing. The sample lists some 230,000 clones, about 86% occurring once. This clone was detected only a few times. Other nucleotide sequences from this sample produce the same CDR3. The material sequenced was peripheral blood. The genes are TRBV24-1 and TRBJ1-5; tentative D call: TRBD1 (6 bases). The receptor was isolated from a woman between 45 and 60 years old with COVID-19, enrolled during active disease. Written as DNA, the CDR3 is TGTGCCACCAGTGACTCAGGGGTCGGGCAGCCCCAGCATTTT. Translation: CATSDSGVGQPQHF.